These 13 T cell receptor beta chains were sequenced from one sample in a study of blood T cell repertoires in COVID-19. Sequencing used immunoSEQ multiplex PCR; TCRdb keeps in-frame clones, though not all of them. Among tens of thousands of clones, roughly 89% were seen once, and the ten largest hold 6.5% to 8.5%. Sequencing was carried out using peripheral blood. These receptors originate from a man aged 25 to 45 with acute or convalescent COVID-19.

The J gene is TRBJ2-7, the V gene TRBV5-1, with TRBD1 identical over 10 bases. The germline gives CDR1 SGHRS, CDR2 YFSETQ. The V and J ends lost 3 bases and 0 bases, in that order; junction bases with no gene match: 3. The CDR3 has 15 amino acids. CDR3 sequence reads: CASSWGQGFSYEQYF. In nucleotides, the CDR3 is TGCGCCAGCAGCTGGGGACAGGGGTTCTCCTACGAGCAGTACTTC.

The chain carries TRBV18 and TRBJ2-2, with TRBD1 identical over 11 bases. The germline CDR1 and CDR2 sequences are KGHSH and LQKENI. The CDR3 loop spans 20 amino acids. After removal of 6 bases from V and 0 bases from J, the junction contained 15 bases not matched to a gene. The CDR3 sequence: CASSRTTPGQGVANTGELFF. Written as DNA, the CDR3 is TGTGCCAGCTCCCGTACCACGCCGGGACAGGGGGTCGCGAACACCGGGGAGCTGTTTTTT. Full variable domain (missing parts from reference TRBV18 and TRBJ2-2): NAGVMQNPRHLVRRRGQEARLRCSPMKGHSHVYWYRQLPEEGLKFMVYLQKENIIDESGMPKERFSAEFPKEGPSILRIQQVVRGDSAAYFCASSRTTPGQGVANTGELFFGEGSRLTVL.

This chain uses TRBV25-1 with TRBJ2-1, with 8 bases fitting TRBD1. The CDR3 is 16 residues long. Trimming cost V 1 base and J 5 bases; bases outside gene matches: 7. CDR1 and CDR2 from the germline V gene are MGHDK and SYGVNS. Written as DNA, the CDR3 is TGTGCCAGCAGTGAATTTGGATGGACAGGGAACAATGAGCAGTTCTTC. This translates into CASSEFGWTGNNEQFF.

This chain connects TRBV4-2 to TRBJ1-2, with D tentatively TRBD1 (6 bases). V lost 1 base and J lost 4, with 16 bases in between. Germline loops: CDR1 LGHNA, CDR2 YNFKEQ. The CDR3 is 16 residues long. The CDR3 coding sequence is TGTGCCAGCAGCCAAGCCTACAGGGACGTTGGCTATGGCTACACCTTC. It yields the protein CASSQAYRDVGYGYTF.

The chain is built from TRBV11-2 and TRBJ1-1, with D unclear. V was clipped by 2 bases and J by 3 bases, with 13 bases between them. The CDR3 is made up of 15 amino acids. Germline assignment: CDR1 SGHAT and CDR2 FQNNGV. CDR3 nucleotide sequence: TGTGCCAGCAGCTTAACGACGGGAGGTGACACTGAAGCTTTCTTT. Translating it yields CASSLTTGGDTEAFF.

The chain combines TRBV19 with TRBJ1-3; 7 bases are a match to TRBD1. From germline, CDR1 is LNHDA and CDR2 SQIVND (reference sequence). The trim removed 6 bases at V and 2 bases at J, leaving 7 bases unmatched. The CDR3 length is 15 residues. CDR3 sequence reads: CASRAGGAAGNTIYF. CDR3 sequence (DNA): TGTGCCAGTAGGGCAGGGGGAGCTGCTGGAAACACCATATATTTT. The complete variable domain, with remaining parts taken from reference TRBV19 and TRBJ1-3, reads DGGITQSPKYLFRKEGQNVTLSCEQNLNHDAMYWYRQDPGQGLRLIYYSQIVNDFQKGDIAEGYSVSREKKESFPLTVTSAQKNPTAFYLCASRAGGAAGNTIYFGEGSWLTVV.

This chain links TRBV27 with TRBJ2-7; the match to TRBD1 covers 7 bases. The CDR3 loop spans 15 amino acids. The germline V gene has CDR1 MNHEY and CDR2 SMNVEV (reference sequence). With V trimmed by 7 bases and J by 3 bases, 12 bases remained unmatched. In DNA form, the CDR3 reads TGTGCCAGCACGCCCTCCGGGACAGCGCTCTACGAGCAGTACTTC. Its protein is CASTPSGTALYEQYF.

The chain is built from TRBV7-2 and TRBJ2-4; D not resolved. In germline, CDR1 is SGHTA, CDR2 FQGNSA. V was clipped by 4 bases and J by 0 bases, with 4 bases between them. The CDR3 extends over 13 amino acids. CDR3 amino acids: CASSSIAKNIQYF. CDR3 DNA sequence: TGTGCCAGCAGCTCCATAGCCAAAAACATTCAGTACTTC.

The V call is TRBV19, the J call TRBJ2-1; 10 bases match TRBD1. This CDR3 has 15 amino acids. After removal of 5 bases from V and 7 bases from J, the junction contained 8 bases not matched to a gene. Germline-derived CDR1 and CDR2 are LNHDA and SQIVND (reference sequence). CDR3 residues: CASSPRDRGFNEQFF. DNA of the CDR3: TGTGCCAGTAGTCCCCGGGACAGGGGATTTAATGAGCAGTTCTTC. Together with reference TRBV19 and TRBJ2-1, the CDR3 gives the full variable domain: DGGITQSPKYLFRKEGQNVTLSCEQNLNHDAMYWYRQDPGQGLRLIYYSQIVNDFQKGDIAEGYSVSREKKESFPLTVTSAQKNPTAFYLCASSPRDRGFNEQFFGPGTRLTVL.

The CDR3 spells CASSEYGRSDEQFF. CDR3 nucleotide sequence: TGCGCCAGCAGCGAATACGGGAGGTCTGATGAGCAGTTCTTC. This chain joins TRBV5-1 and TRBJ2-1, with 7 bases matching TRBD2. J lost 8 bases, V lost 4 bases, and 9 bases had no gene match. Germline V CDR1 and CDR2: SGHRS, YFSETQ. This CDR3 is 14 amino acids long.

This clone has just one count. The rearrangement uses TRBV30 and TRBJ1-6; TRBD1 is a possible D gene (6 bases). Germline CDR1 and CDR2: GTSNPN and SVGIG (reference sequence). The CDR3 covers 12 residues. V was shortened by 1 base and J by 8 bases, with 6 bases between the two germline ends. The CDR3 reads CAWSDRDSPLHF. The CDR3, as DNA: TGTGCCTGGAGTGACAGGGATTCACCCCTCCACTTT.

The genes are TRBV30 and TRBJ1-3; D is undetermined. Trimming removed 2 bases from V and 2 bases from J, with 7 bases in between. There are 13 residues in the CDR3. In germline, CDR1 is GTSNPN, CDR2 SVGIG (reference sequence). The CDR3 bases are TGTGCCTGGAGTCGGGAGGCTGGAAACACCATATATTTT. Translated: CAWSREAGNTIYF. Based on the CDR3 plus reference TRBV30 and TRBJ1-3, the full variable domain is SQTIHQWPATLVQPVGSPLSLECTVEGTSNPNLYWYRQAAGRGLQLLFYSVGIGQISSEVPQNLSASRPQDRQFILSSKKLLLSDSGFYLCAWSREAGNTIYFGEGSWLTVV.

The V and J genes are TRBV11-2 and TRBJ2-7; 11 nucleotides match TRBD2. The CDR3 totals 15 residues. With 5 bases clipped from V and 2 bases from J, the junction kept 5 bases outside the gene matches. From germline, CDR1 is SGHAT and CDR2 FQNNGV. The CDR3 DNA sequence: TGTGCCAGCAGCCATTCTAGCGGGGGGACCTACGAGCAGTACTTC. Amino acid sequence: CASSHSSGGTYEQYF.